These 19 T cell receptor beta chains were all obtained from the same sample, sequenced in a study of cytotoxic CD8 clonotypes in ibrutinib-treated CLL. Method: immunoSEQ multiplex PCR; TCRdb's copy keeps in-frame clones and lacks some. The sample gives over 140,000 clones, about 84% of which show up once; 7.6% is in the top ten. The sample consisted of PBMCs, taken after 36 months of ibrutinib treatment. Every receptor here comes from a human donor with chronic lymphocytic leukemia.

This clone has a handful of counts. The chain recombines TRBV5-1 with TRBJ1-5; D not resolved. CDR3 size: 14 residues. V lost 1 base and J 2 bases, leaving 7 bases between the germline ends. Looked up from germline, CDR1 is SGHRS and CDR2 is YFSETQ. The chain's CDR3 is CASSLWVGNQPQHF. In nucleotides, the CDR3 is TGCGCCAGCAGCTTGTGGGTGGGCAATCAGCCCCAGCATTTT. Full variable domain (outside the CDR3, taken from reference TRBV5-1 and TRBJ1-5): KAGVTQTPRYLIKTRGQQVTLSCSPISGHRSVSWYQQTPGQGLQFLFEYFSETQRNKGNFPGRFSGRQFSNSRSEMNVSTLELGDSALYLCASSLWVGNQPQHFGDGTRLSIL.

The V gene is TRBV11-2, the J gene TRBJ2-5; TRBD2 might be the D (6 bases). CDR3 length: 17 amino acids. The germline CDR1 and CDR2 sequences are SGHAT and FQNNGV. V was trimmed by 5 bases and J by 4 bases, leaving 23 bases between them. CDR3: CASSPRGVFGRGETQYF. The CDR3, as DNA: TGTGCCAGCAGCCCCCGCGGGGTCTTCGGACGGGGAGAGACCCAGTACTTC.

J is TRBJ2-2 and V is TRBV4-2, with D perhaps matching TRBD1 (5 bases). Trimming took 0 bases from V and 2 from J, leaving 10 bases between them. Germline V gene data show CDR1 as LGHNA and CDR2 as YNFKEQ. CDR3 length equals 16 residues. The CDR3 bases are TGTGCCAGCAGCCAAGAGGCAGGGCAAAACACCGGGGAGCTGTTTTTT. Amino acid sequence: CASSQEAGQNTGELFF.

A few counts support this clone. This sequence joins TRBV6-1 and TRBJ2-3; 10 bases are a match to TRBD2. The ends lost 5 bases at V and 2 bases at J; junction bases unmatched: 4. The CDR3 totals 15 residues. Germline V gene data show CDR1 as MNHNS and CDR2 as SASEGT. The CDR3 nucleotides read TGTGCCAGCAGTAGGACTAGCGGTTACACAGATACGCAGTATTTT. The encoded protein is CASSRTSGYTDTQYF.

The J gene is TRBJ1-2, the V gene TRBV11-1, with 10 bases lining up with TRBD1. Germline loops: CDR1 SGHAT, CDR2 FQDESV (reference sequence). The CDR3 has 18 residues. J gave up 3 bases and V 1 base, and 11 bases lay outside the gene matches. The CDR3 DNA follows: TGTGCCAGCAGCTTAGGGCACACCGGGACAGGGGCCTACTATGGCTACACCTTC. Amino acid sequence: CASSLGHTGTGAYYGYTF.

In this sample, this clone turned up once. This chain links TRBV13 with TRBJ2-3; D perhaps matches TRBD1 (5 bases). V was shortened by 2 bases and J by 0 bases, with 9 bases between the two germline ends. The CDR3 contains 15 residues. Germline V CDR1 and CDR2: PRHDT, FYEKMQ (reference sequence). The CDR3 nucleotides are TGTGCCAGCAGCTTAAGGGGTTCTAGCACAGATACGCAGTATTTT. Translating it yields CASSLRGSSTDTQYF.

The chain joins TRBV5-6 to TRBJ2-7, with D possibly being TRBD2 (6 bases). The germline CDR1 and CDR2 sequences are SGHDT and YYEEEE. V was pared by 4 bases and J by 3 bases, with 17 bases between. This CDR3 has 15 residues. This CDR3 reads CASSPRGLRGYEQYF. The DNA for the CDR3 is TGTGCCAGCAGCCCGCGGGGACTCCGGGGCTACGAGCAGTACTTC.

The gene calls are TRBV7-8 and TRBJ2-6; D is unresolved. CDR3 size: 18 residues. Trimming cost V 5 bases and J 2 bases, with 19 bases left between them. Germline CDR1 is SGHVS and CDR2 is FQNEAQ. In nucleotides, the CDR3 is TGTGCCAGCAGCCTGGGCGGCAGGAGTCTTCCTGGGGCCAACGTCCTGACTTTC. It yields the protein CASSLGGRSLPGANVLTF. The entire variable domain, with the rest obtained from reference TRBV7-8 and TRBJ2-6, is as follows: GAGVSQSPRYKVAKRGQDVALRCDPISGHVSLFWYQQALGQGPEFLTYFQNEAQLDKSGLPSDRFFAERPEGSVSTLKIQRTQQEDSAVYLCASSLGGRSLPGANVLTFGAGSRLTVL.

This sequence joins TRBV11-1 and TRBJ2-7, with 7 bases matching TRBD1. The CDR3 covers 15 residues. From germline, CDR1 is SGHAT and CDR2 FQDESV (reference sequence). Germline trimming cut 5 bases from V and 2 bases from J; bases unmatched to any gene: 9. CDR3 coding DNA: TGTGCCAGCAGCCTGGGACAGACTCGCACCTACGAGCAGTACTTC. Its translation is CASSLGQTRTYEQYF.

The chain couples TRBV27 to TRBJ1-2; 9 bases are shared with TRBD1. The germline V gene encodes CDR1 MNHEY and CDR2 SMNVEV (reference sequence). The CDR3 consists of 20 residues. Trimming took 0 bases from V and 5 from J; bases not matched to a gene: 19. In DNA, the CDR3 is TGTGCCAGCAGTTTATCCCCACCCTGGGACAGGGTTTGGGCCCTATATGGCTACACCTTC. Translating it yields CASSLSPPWDRVWALYGYTF.

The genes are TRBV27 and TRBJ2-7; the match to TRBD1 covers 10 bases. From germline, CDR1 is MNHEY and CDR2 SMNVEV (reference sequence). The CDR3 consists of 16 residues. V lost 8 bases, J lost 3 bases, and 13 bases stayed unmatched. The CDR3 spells CASGPYGQGVVYEQYF. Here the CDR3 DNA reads TGTGCCAGCGGACCATATGGACAGGGGGTTGTCTACGAGCAGTACTTC.

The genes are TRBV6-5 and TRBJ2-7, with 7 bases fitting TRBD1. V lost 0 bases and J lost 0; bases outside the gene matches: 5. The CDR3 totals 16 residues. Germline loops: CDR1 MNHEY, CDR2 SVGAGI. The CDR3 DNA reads TGTGCCAGCAGTTACTCCGGGACAGTCGCCTCCTACGAGCAGTACTTC. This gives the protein CASSYSGTVASYEQYF.

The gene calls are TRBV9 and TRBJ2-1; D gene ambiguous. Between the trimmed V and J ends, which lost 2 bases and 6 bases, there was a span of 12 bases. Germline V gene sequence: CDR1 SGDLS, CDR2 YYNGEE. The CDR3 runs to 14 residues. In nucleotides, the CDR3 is TGTGCCAGCAGCGTCCTTACCTTGCCCAATGAGCAGTTCTTC. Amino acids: CASSVLTLPNEQFF.

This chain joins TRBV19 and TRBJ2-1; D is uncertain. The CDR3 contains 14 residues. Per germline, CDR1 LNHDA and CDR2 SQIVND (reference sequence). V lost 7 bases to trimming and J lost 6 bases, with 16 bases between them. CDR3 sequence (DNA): TGTGCCAGTAACCAAGGACGGAACTTCAATGAGCAGTTCTTC. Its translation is CASNQGRNFNEQFF.

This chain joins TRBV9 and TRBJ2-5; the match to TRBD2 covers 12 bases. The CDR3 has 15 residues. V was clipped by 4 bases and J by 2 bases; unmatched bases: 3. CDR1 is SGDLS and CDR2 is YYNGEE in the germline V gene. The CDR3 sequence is CASSFGLAGQETQYF. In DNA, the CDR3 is TGTGCCAGCAGCTTCGGACTAGCGGGGCAAGAGACCCAGTACTTC.

This CDR3 is CASSYSTFGYTF. CDR3 in DNA: TGTGCCAGCAGTTACTCGACTTTTGGCTACACCTTC. This rearrangement joins TRBV6-6 to TRBJ1-2; D unresolved. The length of the CDR3 is 12 residues. Trimming took off 0 bases at V and 7 bases at J, with 6 bases between the two ends. Germline-derived CDR1 and CDR2 are MNHNY and SVGAGI (reference sequence).

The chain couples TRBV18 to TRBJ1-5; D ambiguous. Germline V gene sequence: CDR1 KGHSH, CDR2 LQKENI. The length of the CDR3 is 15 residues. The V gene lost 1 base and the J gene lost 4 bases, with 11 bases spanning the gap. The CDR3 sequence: CASSPQTIKNQPQHF. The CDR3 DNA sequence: TGTGCCAGCTCACCACAGACAATCAAAAATCAGCCCCAGCATTTT.

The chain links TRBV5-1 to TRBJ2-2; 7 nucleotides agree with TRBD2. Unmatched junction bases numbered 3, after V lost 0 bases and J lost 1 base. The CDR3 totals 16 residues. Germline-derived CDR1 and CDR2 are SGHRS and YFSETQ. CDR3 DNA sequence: TGCGCCAGCAGCTTGGAGGTAGCGGGGAACACCGGGGAGCTGTTTTTT. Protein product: CASSLEVAGNTGELFF. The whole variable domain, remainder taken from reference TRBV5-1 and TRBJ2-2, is KAGVTQTPRYLIKTRGQQVTLSCSPISGHRSVSWYQQTPGQGLQFLFEYFSETQRNKGNFPGRFSGRQFSNSRSEMNVSTLELGDSALYLCASSLEVAGNTGELFFGEGSRLTVL.

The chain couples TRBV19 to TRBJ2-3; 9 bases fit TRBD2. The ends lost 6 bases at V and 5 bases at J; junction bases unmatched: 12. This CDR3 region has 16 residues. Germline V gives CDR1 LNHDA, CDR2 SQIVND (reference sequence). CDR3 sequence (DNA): TGTGCCAGTAGACTTAGCGGGAGTGTGTATATAGATACGCAGTATTTT. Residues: CASRLSGSVYIDTQYF.